Listed here are 18 T cell receptor beta chains from one sample, sequenced in a study of cytomegalovirus exposure and HLA in healthy donors. Primers included in the PCR were 60 Vbeta and 13 Jbeta primers. Clones were sequenced by immunoSEQ multiplex PCR, and TCRdb holds only the in-frame ones, with some missing. The table lists 150,000 to 180,000 clones, roughly 77% of them singletons, with 7.7% in the top ten. Input material: PBMCs. Receptors originate from a man aged 30-40 years in good health and CMV-seropositive.

The J gene is TRBJ1-2, the V gene TRBV7-9; D is unclear. The CDR3 runs 10 residues. Trimming removed 5 bases from V and 6 bases from J, with 4 bases in between. CDR1 SEHNR and CDR2 FQNEAQ come from the germline V gene (reference sequence). CDR3 nucleotides: TGTGCCAGCAGCCGAGATGGCTACACCTTC. This gives the protein CASSRDGYTF.

The chain uses TRBV25-1 and TRBJ1-2; D remains unclear. Germline assignment: CDR1 MGHDK and CDR2 SYGVNS. V lost 0 bases and J 2 bases, leaving 7 bases between the germline ends. The CDR3 totals 14 residues. The CDR3 spells CASSEYTENYGYTF. CDR3 DNA sequence: TGTGCCAGCAGTGAATATACAGAAAACTATGGCTACACCTTC.

The chain couples TRBV5-4 to TRBJ2-1; TRBD1 agrees at 10 bases. The trim removed 3 bases at V and 4 bases at J, leaving 4 bases unmatched. From germline, CDR1 is SGHNT and CDR2 YYREEE (reference sequence). The CDR3 has 15 amino acids. CDR3 sequence: CASSSDRGFYNEQFF. As DNA, the CDR3 is TGTGCCAGCAGCTCGGACAGGGGGTTTTACAATGAGCAGTTCTTC.

This clone appeared a single time. The rearrangement links TRBV7-8 to TRBJ2-7, with a weak D call TRBD1 (5 bases). With 1 base removed from V and 7 bases from J, the gap between germline ends came to 11 bases. CDR3 length: 13 amino acids. Per the germline V gene, CDR1 is SGHVS and CDR2 is FQNEAQ. The CDR3 region is CASSLVRVGEQYF. Written as DNA, the CDR3 is TGTGCCAGCAGCTTAGTCAGGGTCGGGGAGCAGTACTTC. The variable domain in full, with the rest retrieved from reference TRBV7-8 and TRBJ2-7, is GAGVSQSPRYKVAKRGQDVALRCDPISGHVSLFWYQQALGQGPEFLTYFQNEAQLDKSGLPSDRFFAERPEGSVSTLKIQRTQQEDSAVYLCASSLVRVGEQYFGPGTRLTVT.

The V and J genes are TRBV29-1 and TRBJ1-5, with 8 positions matching TRBD1. The V and J ends lost 6 bases and 5 bases, in that order; junction bases with no gene match: 6. Looked up from germline, CDR1 is SQVTM and CDR2 is ANQGSEA. CDR3 length equals 13 residues. DNA of the CDR3: TGCAGCGTGGCGACAGGGGTTCATCAGCCCCAGCATTTT. It is translated as CSVATGVHQPQHF.

This chain joins TRBV5-6 and TRBJ2-5, with D perhaps matching TRBD2 (5 bases). Deletions cut 0 bases from V and 2 bases from J, with 8 bases between. Germline V lookup: CDR1 SGHDT, CDR2 YYEEEE. The CDR3 is made up of 14 amino acids. CDR3 sequence reads: CASSLAGLQETQYF. The CDR3, as DNA: TGTGCCAGCAGCTTGGCTGGACTTCAAGAGACCCAGTACTTC.

V is TRBV6-5 and J is TRBJ2-5; tentative D call: TRBD1 (5 bases). This CDR3 has 15 residues. Trimming shortened V by 3 bases and J by 1 base, and 12 bases separated the two germline ends. Germline V gene data show CDR1 as MNHEY and CDR2 as SVGAGI. CDR3: CASSYAGRSQETQYF. CDR3 nucleotides: TGTGCCAGCAGTTATGCAGGGCGTTCCCAAGAGACCCAGTACTTC.

This rearrangement joins TRBV9 to TRBJ1-1; the D gene is possibly TRBD1 (5 bases). V was trimmed by 0 bases and J by 2 bases, leaving 8 bases between them. Germline V gene data show CDR1 as SGDLS and CDR2 as YYNGEE. There are 14 residues in the CDR3. Written as DNA, the CDR3 is TGTGCCAGCAGCGTAGTAGGGGAAAACACTGAAGCTTTCTTT. The encoded protein is CASSVVGENTEAFF.

The V call is TRBV29-1, the J call TRBJ1-2, with TRBD1 matching 7 bases. From germline, CDR1 is SQVTM and CDR2 ANQGSEA. This CDR3 is 11 amino acids long. After removal of 3 bases from V and 8 bases from J, the junction contained 3 bases not matched to a gene. CDR3 region: CSVEGQSGYTF. The CDR3 bases are TGCAGCGTTGAGGGACAGTCGGGCTACACCTTC.

The chain carries TRBV19 and TRBJ2-7; tentatively, D is TRBD1 (5 bases). Trimming shortened V by 3 bases and J by 5 bases, and 11 bases separated the two germline ends. Per the germline V gene, CDR1 is LNHDA and CDR2 is SQIVND (reference sequence). The CDR3 extends over 13 amino acids. This chain's CDR3 is CASSIARGNEQYF. The CDR3 nucleotides read TGTGCCAGTAGTATCGCAAGGGGAAACGAGCAGTACTTC.

This clone was found a few times. This chain links TRBV4-2 with TRBJ1-5; D gene uncertain. Germline CDR1 LGHNA, CDR2 YNFKEQ. The CDR3 has 12 amino acids. Trimming left V 4 bases short and J 5 bases short, with 6 bases between. DNA of the CDR3: TGTGCCAGCAGCCTGAGAGATCAGCCCCAGCATTTT. Its translation: CASSLRDQPQHF.

The chain couples TRBV5-4 to TRBJ2-5, with 9 bases lining up with TRBD2. The V segment lost 0 bases and the J segment 5 bases; nucleotides outside the gene matches: 8. Germline V gene data show CDR1 as SGHNT and CDR2 as YYREEE (reference sequence). The CDR3 sequence is 16 residues long. The CDR3 nucleotides read TGTGCCAGCAGCTTGGGGCTAGCGGGAAATCTGGAGACCCAGTACTTC. This sequence encodes CASSLGLAGNLETQYF.

The gene calls are TRBV5-4 and TRBJ1-1, with D hard to call. The germline V gene has CDR1 SGHNT and CDR2 YYREEE (reference sequence). V was trimmed by 6 bases and J by 5 bases, leaving 14 bases between them. This CDR3 is built from 13 residues. The CDR3 sequence: CASTIGRDTEAFF. The DNA of the CDR3 is TGTGCCAGCACCATTGGGCGGGATACTGAAGCTTTCTTT.

CDR3 in DNA: TGTGCCAGCAGCTTACGGCGGGGGCGGACCTACGAGCAGTACTTC. Translated: CASSLRRGRTYEQYF. This chain links TRBV11-1 with TRBJ2-7; a possible D gene is TRBD2 (7 bases). The CDR3 runs 15 residues. Germline loops: CDR1 SGHAT, CDR2 FQDESV (reference sequence). Trimming pared 2 bases from V and 2 bases from J, leaving 13 bases between. The variable domain in full, with the rest retrieved from reference TRBV11-1 and TRBJ2-7, is EAEVAQSPRYKITEKSQAVAFWCDPISGHATLYWYRQILGQGPELLVQFQDESVVDDSQLPKDRFSAERLKGVDSTLKIQPAELGDSAMYLCASSLRRGRTYEQYFGPGTRLTVT.

A single count supports this clone. V and J are TRBV9 and TRBJ1-1, with 8 bases that match TRBD1. Germline V gene data show CDR1 as SGDLS and CDR2 as YYNGEE. The trim removed 4 bases at V and 4 bases at J, leaving 9 bases unmatched. This CDR3 contains 15 residues. For the CDR3, the DNA is TGTGCCAGCAGCTCCCAGACAGGGGATGCCACTGAAGCTTTCTTT. It yields the protein CASSSQTGDATEAFF. Using reference TRBV9 and TRBJ1-1 for the parts outside the CDR3, the full variable domain is DSGVTQTPKHLITATGQRVTLRCSPRSGDLSVYWYQQSLDQGLQFLIQYYNGEERAKGNILERFSAQQFPDLHSELNLSSLELGDSALYFCASSSQTGDATEAFFGQGTRLTVV.

The rearrangement links TRBV23-1 to TRBJ2-5, with 8 positions matching TRBD1. TRBV23-1 counts as an open reading frame of uncertain function. Germline trimming cut 11 bases from V and 5 bases from J; bases unmatched to any gene: 10. CDR3 length: 13 amino acids. The DNA of the CDR3 is TGCGCCCTATGGACAGGGAATTTGGAGACCCAGTACTTC. This sequence encodes CALWTGNLETQYF.

This clone was counted between two and nine times. The chain recombines TRBV5-1 with TRBJ1-2; 9 bases are a match to TRBD1. The CDR3 is 13 residues long. Germline CDR1 SGHRS, CDR2 YFSETQ. V shed 8 bases, J shed 2 bases, and the junction held 4 bases outside the gene matches. CDR3 sequence: CASRQGENYGYTF. In DNA form, the CDR3 reads TGCGCCAGTCGACAGGGGGAGAACTATGGCTACACCTTC.

The sample holds a few counts of this clone. The chain carries TRBV19 and TRBJ2-1; D ambiguous. The CDR3 length is 13 residues. Trimming took off 6 bases at V and 4 bases at J, with 10 bases between the two ends. From germline, CDR1 is LNHDA and CDR2 SQIVND (reference sequence). The CDR3 sequence is CASSTLDYNEQFF. CDR3 bases: TGTGCCAGTAGCACGCTAGATTACAATGAGCAGTTCTTC.